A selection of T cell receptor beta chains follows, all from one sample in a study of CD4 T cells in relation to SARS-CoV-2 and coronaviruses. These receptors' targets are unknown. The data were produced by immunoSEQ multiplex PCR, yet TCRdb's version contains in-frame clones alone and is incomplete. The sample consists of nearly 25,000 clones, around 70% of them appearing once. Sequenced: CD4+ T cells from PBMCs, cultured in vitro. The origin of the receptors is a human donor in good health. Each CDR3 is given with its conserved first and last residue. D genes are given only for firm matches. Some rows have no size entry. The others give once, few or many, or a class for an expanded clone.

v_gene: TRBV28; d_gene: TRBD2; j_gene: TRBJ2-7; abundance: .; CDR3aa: CASSDSSGSTRYEQYF; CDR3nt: TGTGCCAGCAGCGACTCCAGCGGGAGTACTAGGTACGAGCAGTACTTC
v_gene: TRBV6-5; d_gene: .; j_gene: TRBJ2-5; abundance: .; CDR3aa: CASSYSLETQYF; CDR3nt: TGTGCCAGCAGTTACTCTCTGGAGACCCAGTACTTC
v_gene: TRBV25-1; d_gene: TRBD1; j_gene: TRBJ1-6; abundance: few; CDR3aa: CASSEDRGNSPLHF; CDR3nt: TGTGCCAGCAGTGAGGACAGGGGGAATTCACCCCTCCACTTT
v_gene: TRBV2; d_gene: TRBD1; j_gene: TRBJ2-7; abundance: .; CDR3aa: CASRTGSYEQYF; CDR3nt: TGTGCCAGCAGGACAGGGTCCTACGAGCAGTACTTC
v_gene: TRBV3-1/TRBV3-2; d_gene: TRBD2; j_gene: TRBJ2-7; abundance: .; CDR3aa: CASSQNPGLAGDSFYEQYF; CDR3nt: TGTGCCAGCAGCCAAAATCCGGGACTAGCGGGAGATTCCTTCTACGAGCAGTACTTC
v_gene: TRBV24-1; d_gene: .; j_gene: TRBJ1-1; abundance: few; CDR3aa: CATSDGCRTF; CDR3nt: TGTGCCACCAGTGATGGGTGTAGAACCTTT
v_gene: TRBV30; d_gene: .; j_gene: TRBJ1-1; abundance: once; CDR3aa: CAVRGDETEAFF; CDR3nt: TGTGCCGTGAGGGGGGATGAGACTGAAGCTTTCTTT
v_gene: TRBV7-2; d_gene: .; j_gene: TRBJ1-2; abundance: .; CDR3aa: CASSRDGAGYGYTF; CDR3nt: TGTGCCAGCAGTAGGGATGGGGCCGGCTATGGCTACACCTTC
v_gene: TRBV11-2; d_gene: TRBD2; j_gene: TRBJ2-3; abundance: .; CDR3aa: CASRRLSGRSDTQYF; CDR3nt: TGTGCCAGCCGCAGACTCAGCGGGAGATCAGATACGCAGTATTTT
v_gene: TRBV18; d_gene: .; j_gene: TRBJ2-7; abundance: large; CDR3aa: CASSPEYLRTDEQYF; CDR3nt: TGTGCCAGCTCACCAGAATACCTACGGACCGACGAGCAGTACTTC
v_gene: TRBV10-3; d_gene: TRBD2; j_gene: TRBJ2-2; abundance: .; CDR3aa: CAISAQPGGTGELFF; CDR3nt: TGTGCCATCAGTGCGCAACCGGGGGGGACCGGGGAGCTGTTTTTT
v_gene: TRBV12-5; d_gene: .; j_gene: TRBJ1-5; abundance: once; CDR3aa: CASGFGTGGNQPQHF; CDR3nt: TGTGCTAGTGGATTTGGTACGGGGGGCAATCAGCCCCAGCATTTT
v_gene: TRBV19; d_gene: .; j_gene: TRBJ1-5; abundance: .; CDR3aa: CASSISYQPQHF; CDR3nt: TGTGCCAGTAGTATCTCTTACCAGCCCCAGCATTTT
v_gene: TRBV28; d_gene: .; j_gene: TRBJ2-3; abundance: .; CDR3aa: CATPWGYTDTQYF; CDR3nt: TGTGCCACCCCTTGGGGCTACACAGATACGCAGTATTTT
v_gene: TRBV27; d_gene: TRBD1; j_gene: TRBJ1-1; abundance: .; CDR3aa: CASSKRSGTGDAEAFF; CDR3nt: TGTGCCAGCAGTAAAAGATCCGGGACAGGGGACGCTGAAGCTTTCTTT
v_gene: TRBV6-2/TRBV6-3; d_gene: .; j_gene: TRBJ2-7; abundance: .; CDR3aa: CASSYSSTGEQYF; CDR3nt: TGTGCCAGCAGTTACTCTTCGACAGGCGAGCAGTACTTC
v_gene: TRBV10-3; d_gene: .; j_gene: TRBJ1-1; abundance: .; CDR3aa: CATQTSGNTEAFF; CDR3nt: TGTGCCACCCAGACTTCAGGGAACACTGAAGCTTTCTTT
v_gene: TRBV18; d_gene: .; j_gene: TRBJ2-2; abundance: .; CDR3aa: CASSDLTGITGELFF; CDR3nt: TGTGCCAGCTCAGATCTAACAGGGATCACCGGGGAGCTGTTTTTT
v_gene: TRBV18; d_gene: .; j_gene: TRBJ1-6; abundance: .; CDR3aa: CASSPDRSDNSPLHF; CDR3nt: TGTGCCAGCTCACCCGACCGCTCAGATAATTCACCCCTCCACTTT
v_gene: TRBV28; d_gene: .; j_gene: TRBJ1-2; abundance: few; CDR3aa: CASSFGGREYGYTF; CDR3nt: TGTGCCAGCAGTTTCGGGGGGCGTGAGTATGGCTACACCTTC
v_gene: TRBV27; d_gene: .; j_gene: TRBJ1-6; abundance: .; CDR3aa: CASSLIWRGSPLHF; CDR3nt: TGTGCCAGCAGTTTAATTTGGCGGGGTTCACCCCTCCACTTT
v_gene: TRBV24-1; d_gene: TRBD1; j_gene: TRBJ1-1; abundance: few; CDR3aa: CATSAGGRYTEAFF; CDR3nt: TGTGCCACCAGTGCAGGGGGAAGGTACACTGAAGCTTTCTTT
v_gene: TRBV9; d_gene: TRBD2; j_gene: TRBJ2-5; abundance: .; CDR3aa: CASSVGVAGVAETQYF; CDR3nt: TGTGCCAGCAGCGTAGGGGTAGCGGGAGTTGCAGAGACCCAGTACTTC
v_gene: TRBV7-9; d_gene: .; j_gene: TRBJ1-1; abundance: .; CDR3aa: CASSPALGNTEAFF; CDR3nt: TGTGCCAGCAGCCCCGCGCTGGGGAACACTGAAGCTTTCTTT
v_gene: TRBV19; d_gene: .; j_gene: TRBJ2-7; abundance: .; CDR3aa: CASSLRATSSYEQYF; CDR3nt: TGTGCCAGTAGCCTCCGAGCGACTAGCTCCTACGAGCAGTACTTC
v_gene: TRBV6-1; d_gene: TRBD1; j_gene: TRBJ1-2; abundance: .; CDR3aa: CASSDQQGAYGYTF; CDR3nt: TGTGCCAGCAGTGACCAACAGGGGGCCTATGGCTACACCTTC
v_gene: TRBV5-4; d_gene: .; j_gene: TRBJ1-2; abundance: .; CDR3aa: CASNLGGANYGYTF; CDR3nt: TGTGCCAGCAACTTAGGCGGGGCTAACTATGGCTACACCTTC
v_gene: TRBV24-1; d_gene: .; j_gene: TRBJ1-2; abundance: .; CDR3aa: CATSDGRGWGYTF; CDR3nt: TGTGCCACCAGTGACGGCAGGGGCTGGGGCTACACCTTC
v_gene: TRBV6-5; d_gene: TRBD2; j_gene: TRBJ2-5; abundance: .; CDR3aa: CASSPYGGTKETQYF; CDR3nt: TGTGCCAGCAGTCCCTACGGGGGGACCAAAGAGACCCAGTACTTC
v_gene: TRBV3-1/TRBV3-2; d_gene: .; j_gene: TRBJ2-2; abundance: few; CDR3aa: CASSLGLTTGELFF; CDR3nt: TGTGCCAGCAGCCTGGGACTTACCACCGGGGAGCTGTTTTTT
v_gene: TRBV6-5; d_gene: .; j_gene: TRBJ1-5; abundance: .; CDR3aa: CASTILRGQPQHF; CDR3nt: TGTGCCAGCACCATCCTCCGGGGTCAGCCCCAGCATTTT
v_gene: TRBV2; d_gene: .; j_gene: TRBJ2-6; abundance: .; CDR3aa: CASKSGAGANVLTF; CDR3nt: TGTGCCAGCAAGTCTGGGGCTGGGGCCAACGTCCTGACTTTC
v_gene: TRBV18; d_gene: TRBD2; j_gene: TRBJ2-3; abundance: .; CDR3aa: CASSPPSGRSDTQYF; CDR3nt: TGTGCCAGCTCACCACCGAGCGGGAGGTCAGATACGCAGTATTTT
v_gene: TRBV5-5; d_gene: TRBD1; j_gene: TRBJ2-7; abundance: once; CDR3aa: CASSLEGDSSYEQYF; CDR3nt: TGTGCCAGCAGCTTGGAGGGGGACAGCTCCTACGAGCAGTACTTC
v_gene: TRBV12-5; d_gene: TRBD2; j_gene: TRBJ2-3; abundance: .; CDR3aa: CASGLALAGASDTQYF; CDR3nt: TGTGCTAGTGGTTTGGCCCTAGCGGGAGCCTCAGATACGCAGTATTTT
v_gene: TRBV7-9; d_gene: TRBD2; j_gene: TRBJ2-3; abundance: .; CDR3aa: CASSLGRGSDTQYF; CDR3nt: TGTGCCAGCAGCTTAGGACGCGGGAGCGATACGCAGTATTTT
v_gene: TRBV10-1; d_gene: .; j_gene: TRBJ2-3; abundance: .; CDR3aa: CASSESGAGTDTQYF; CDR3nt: TGCGCCAGCAGTGAATCGGGTGCCGGCACAGATACGCAGTATTTT
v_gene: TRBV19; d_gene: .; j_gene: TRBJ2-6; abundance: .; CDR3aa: CASTLFGVIGVSGANVLTF; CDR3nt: TGTGCCAGTACCCTATTCGGGGTTATCGGAGTCTCTGGGGCCAACGTCCTGACTTTC
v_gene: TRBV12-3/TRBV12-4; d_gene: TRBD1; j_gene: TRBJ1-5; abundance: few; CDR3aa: CASGQVSNQPQHF; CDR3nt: TGTGCCAGCGGACAGGTTAGCAATCAGCCCCAGCATTTT
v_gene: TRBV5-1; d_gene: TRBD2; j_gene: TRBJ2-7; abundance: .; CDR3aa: CASSLTGTSGTSYEQYF; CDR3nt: TGCGCCAGCAGCTTAACAGGGACTAGCGGGACCTCCTACGAGCAGTACTTC
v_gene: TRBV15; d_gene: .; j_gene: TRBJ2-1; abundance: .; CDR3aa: CATSSGRGQSSYNEQFF; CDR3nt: TGTGCCACCAGCAGCGGGCGGGGCCAGAGCTCCTACAATGAGCAGTTCTTC